At least ten counts were recorded for the clone carrying this TCR beta chain. The data were obtained in a study of neurological immune-mediated disorders. The CDR3 contains 16 residues. The V gene end was trimmed by 4 bases and the J gene end by 4 bases; junction bases not matched to a gene: 5. Per germline, CDR1 SGDLS and CDR2 YYNGEE. As for time point: longitudinal time-point 1 (baseline). The unsorted libraries were produced from 2 million PBMCs held at -80 C. The team produced cDNA through 5'RACE using 10-nucleotide random UMIs. TCRdb reanalysed the 5' RACE reads using MiXCR and keeps one entry per CDR3 protein. Of around 76,000 distinct CDR3 sequences in the sample, roughly 10% are singletons; the top ten hold 9.5% to 10%.

The material sequenced was PBMCs. This sequence was found in a young man in good health. This chain joins TRBV9 and TRBJ2-3; 14 positions agree with TRBD2. The CDR3 here is CASSPGTSGSADTQYF. CDR3 coding DNA: TGTGCCAGCAGCCCAGGGACTAGCGGGAGTGCAGATACGCAGTATTTT.